This section outlines one TCR beta chain sequence together with its context. Antigen: not known. The data stem from a study of human T cells and chemical hapten exposure. The overall study: Largely, small differences in pooled library volume made per-sample TCR yields vary.

Study-wide results and limits: The study found that DPC sensitization did not change TCRs above 1 in 1000 frequency.

Source study methods: The number of TCRs in each sample had a median of approximately 96,000 and spanned about 23,224 to 690,600. TCRdb re-called the RACE reads through MiXCR, storing one row per CDR3 protein. The V and J calls were determined by TCRdb, not by the authors. The sample consists of 95,000 to 100,000 distinct CDR3 sequences, approximately 13% of them appearing once. Time point of the sample: patch test 1, 2 weeks after DPC sensitization. Treatment given: therapeutic diphenylcyclopropenone sensitization with weekly scalp DPC. Germline loops: CDR1 LGHNA, CDR2 YNFKEQ. V was trimmed by 0 bases and J by 8 bases, leaving 11 bases between them. CDR3 length: 14 amino acids.

This sample comprised whole blood, obtained in connection with sensitization to the hapten diphenylcyclopropenone (DPC). The sequence was collected from a woman between 35 and 50 years old with alopecia areata. Some clones in this sample may be carry-over from other donors' samples. This sequence joins TRBV4-2 and TRBJ2-1, with a possible D match to TRBD1 (6 bases). This CDR3 is CASSQDGRGYEQFF. As DNA, the CDR3 is TGTGCCAGCAGCCAAGATGGCAGGGGCTATGAGCAGTTCTTC.